Detailed here is one TCR beta chain. Its antigen is as yet unknown. This record comes from a study of cytomegalovirus exposure and HLA in healthy donors. Regarding the study as a whole: For cytomegalovirus status, the classifier reportedly gave diagnoses with high specificity and sensitivity. In an earlier analysis, in fewer than 700 donors, most V segments appeared productive either ~90% or ~30% of the time.

Germline V gene lookup returns CDR1 MGHRA and CDR2 YSYEKL. The CDR3 is 18 amino acids. Trimming shortened V by 2 bases and J by 2 bases, and 21 bases separated the two germline ends. Both 60 Vbeta primers and 13 Jbeta primers went into the PCR. Using immunoSEQ multiplex PCR, the repertoire was profiled, and TCRdb retains in-frame clones only, with some absent. The sample consists of 100,000 to 150,000 clones, 81% of them appearing once. Source material: PBMCs. This TCR came from a man aged 18 to 35 in good health and CMV-seronegative. The chain recombines TRBV4-1 with TRBJ1-2, with D maybe TRBD1 (5 bases). DNA of the CDR3: TGCGCCAGCAGCCAAAAGATAGGATGGGGCCGAGAAAACTATGGCTACACCTTC. It yields the protein CASSQKIGWGRENYGYTF.